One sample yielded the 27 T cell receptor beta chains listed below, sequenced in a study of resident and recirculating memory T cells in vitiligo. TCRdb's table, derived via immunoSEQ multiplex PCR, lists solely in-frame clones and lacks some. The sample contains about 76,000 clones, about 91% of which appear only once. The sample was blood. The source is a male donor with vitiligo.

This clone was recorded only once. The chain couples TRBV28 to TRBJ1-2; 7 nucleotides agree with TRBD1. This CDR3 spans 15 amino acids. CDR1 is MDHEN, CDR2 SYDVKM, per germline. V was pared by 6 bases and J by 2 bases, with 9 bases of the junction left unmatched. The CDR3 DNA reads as TGTGCCAGCAGCCCCCCTCAACAGGGGAACTATGGCTACACCTTC. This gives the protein CASSPPQQGNYGYTF.

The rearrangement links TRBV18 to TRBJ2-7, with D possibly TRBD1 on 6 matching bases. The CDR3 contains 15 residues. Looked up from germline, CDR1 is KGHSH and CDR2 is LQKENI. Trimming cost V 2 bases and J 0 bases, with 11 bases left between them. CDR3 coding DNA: TGTGCCAGCTCACCAACCGGACAGAGCTCCTACGAGCAGTACTTC. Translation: CASSPTGQSSYEQYF.

CDR3: CASSEEGRTGELFF. For the CDR3, the DNA is TGTGCCAGCAGTGAAGAGGGGAGGACCGGGGAGCTGTTTTTT. This rearrangement joins TRBV2 to TRBJ2-2, with D maybe TRBD2 (6 bases). This CDR3 spans 14 amino acids. V lost 1 base and J lost 5, with 8 bases in between. Germline V gene lookup returns CDR1 SNHLY and CDR2 FYNNEI.

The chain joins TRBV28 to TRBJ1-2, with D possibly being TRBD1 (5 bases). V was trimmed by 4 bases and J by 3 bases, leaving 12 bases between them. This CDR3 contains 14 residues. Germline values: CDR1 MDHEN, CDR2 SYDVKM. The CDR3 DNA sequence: TGTGCCAGCAGTTCGGCAGGGAGGGACTATGGCTACACCTTC. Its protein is CASSSAGRDYGYTF.

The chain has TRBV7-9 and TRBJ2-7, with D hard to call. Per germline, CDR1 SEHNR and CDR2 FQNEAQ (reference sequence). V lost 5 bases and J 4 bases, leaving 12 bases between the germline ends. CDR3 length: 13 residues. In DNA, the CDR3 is TGTGCCAGCAGCCGGAATCTAGGTTACGAGCAGTACTTC. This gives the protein CASSRNLGYEQYF. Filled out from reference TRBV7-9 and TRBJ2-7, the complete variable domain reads DTGVSQNPRHKITKRGQNVTFRCDPISEHNRLYWYRQTLGQGPEFLTYFQNEAQLEKSRLLSDRFSAERPKGSFSTLEIQRTEQGDSAMYLCASSRNLGYEQYFGPGTRLTVT.

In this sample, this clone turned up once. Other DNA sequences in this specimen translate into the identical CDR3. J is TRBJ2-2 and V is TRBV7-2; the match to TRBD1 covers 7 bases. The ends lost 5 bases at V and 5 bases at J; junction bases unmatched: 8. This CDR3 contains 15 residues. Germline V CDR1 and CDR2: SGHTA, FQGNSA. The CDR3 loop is CASSPRQGGTGELFF. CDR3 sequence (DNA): TGTGCCAGCAGCCCTCGACAGGGTGGGACCGGGGAGCTGTTTTTT.

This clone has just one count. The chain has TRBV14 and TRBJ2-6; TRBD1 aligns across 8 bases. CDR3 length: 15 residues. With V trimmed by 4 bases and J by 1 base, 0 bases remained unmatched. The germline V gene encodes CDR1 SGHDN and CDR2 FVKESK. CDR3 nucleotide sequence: TGTGCCAGCAGCCGACAGGGGTCTGGGGCCAACGTCCTGACTTTC. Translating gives CASSRQGSGANVLTF.

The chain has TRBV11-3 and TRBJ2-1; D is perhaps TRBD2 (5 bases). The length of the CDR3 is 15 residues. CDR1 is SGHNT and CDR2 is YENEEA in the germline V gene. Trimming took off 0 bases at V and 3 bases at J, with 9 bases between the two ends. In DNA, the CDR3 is TGTGCCAGCAGCTTAGATACCCGGGGCTACAATGAGCAGTTCTTC. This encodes CASSLDTRGYNEQFF.

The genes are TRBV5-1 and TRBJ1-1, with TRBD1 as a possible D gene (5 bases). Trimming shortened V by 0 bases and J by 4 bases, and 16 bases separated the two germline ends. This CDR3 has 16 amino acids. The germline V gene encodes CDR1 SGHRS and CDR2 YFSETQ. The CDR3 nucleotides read TGCGCCAGCAGCTTGGTGGGGGGAACTGGCGGCACTGAAGCTTTCTTT. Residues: CASSLVGGTGGTEAFF.

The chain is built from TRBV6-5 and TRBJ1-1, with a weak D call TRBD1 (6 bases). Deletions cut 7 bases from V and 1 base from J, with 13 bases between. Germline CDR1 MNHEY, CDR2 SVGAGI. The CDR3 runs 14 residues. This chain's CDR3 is CASIAGTPNTEAFF. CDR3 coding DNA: TGTGCCAGCATTGCAGGGACACCGAACACTGAAGCTTTCTTT.

The CDR3 loop is CASGPGTVHQETQYF. As DNA, the CDR3 is TGTGCTAGTGGTCCAGGGACAGTCCACCAAGAGACCCAGTACTTC. The chain uses TRBV12-5 and TRBJ2-5; TRBD1 matches at 7 bases. The germline gives CDR1 LGHNT, CDR2 FRNRAP. The CDR3 sequence is 15 residues long. V shed 5 bases and J 0 bases; nucleotides not matched to a gene: 6.

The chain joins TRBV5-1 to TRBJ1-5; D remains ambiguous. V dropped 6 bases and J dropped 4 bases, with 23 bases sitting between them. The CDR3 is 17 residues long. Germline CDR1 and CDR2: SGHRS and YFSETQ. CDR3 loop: CASTGSYHRVINQPQHF. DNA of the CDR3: TGCGCCAGCACGGGTTCGTATCATCGCGTCATAAATCAGCCCCAGCATTTT.

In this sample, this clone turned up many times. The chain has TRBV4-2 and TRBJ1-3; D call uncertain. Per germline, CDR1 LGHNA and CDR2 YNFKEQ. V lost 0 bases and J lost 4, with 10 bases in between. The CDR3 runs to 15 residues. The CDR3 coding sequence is TGTGCCAGCAGCCAAGATCTCGGGGAAGGAAACACCATATATTTT. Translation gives CASSQDLGEGNTIYF.

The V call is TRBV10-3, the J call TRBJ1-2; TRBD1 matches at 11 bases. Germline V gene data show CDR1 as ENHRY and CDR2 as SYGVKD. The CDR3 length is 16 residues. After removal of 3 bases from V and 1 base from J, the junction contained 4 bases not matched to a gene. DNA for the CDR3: TGTGCCATCAGTGATTGGACAGGGGGCGGTAACTATGGCTACACCTTC. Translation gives CAISDWTGGGNYGYTF.

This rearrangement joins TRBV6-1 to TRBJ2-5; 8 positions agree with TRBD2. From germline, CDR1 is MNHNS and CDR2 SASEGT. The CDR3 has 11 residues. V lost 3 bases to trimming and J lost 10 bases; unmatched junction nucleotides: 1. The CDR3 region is CASSDGTSQYF. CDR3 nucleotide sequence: TGTGCCAGCAGTGACGGGACTAGCCAGTACTTC.

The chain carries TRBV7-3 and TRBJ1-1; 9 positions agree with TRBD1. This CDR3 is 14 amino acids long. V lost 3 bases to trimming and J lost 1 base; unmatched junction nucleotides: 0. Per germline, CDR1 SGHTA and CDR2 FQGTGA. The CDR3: CASSLDRGNTEAFF. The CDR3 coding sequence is TGTGCCAGCAGCTTGGACAGGGGGAACACTGAAGCTTTCTTT. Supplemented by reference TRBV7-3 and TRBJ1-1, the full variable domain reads GAGVSQTPSNKVTEKGKYVELRCDPISGHTALYWYRQSLGQGPEFLIYFQGTGAADDSGLPNDRFFAVRPEGSVSTLKIQRTERGDSAVYLCASSLDRGNTEAFFGQGTRLTVV.

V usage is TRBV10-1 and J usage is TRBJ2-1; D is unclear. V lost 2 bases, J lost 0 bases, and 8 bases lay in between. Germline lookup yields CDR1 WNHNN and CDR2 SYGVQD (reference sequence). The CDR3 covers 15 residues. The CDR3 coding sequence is TGCGCCAGCAGTGAGCGGCGGAGCTCCTACAATGAGCAGTTCTTC. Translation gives CASSERRSSYNEQFF.

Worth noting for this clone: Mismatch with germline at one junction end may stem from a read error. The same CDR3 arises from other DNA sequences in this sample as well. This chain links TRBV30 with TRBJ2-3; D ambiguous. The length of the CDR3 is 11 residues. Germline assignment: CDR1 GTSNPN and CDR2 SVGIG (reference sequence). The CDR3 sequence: CAWSVPPRQVF. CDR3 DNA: TGTGCCTGGAGTGTCCCTCCCCGCCAGGTTTTT.

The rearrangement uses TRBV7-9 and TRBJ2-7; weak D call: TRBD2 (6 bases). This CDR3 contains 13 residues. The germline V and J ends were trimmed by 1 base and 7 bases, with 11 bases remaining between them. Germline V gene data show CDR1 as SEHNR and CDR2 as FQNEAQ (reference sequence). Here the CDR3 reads CASSLGGGYEQYF. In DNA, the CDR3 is TGTGCCAGCAGCTTAGGTGGGGGGTATGAGCAGTACTTC.

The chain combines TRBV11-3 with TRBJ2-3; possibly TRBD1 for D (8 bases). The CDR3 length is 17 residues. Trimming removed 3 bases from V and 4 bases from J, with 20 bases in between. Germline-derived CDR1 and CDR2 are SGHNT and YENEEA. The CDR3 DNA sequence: TGTGCCAGCAGCTTGGGGACAGGCAGGGGAGGGTCAGATACGCAGTATTTT. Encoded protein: CASSLGTGRGGSDTQYF.

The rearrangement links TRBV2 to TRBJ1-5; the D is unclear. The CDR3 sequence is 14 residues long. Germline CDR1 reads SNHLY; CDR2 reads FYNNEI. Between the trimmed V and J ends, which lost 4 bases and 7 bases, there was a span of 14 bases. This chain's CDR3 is CASSVGMREQPQHF. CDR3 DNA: TGTGCCAGCAGTGTGGGGATGAGGGAACAGCCCCAGCATTTT.

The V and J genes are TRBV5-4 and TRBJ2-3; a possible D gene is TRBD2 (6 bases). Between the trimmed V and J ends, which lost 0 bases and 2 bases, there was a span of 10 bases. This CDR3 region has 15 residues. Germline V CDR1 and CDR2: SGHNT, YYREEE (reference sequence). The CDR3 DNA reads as TGTGCCAGCAGCTTGGTCCCGGGAGACACAGATACGCAGTATTTT. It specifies CASSLVPGDTDTQYF.

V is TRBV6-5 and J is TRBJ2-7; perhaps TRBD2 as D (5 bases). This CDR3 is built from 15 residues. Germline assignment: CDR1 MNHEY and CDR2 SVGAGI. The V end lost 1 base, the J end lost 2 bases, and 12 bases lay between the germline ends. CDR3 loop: CASSYYGLPPYEQYF. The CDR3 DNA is TGTGCCAGCAGTTACTACGGACTCCCCCCCTACGAGCAGTACTTC.

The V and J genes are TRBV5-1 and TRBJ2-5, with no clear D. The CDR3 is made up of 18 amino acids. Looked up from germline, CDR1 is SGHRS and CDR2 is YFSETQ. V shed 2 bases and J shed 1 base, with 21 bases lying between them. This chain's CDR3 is CASSFHKSPTESQETQYF. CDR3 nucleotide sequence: TGCGCCAGCAGCTTTCATAAAAGCCCGACTGAAAGCCAAGAGACCCAGTACTTC.

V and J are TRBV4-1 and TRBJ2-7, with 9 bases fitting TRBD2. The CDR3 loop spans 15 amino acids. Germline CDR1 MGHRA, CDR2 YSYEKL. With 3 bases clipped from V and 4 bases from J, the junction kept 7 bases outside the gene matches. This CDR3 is CASSQIQTSGYEQYF. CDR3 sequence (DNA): TGCGCCAGCAGCCAGATCCAGACTAGCGGATACGAGCAGTACTTC.

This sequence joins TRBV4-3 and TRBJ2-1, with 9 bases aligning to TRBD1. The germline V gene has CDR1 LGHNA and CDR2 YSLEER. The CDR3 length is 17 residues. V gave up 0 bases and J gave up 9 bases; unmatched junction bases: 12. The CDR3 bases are TGCGCCAGCAGCCAAGAATACACCGGGACAGGGACCAGTGAGCAGTTCTTC. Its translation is CASSQEYTGTGTSEQFF.

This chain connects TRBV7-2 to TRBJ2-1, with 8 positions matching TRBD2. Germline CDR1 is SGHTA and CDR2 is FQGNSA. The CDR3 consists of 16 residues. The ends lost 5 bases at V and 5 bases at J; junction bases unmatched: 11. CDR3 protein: CASSPRLVAGHNEQFF. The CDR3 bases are TGTGCCAGCAGCCCACGATTAGTAGCGGGGCACAATGAGCAGTTCTTC.